This T cell receptor (beta chain) was identified in a study of CD4+ T cells in melanoma. Study outcomes and limitations: Diverse differentiation states were reported for melanoma neoantigen-specific CD4+ T cells.

The CDR3 contains 16 residues. Trimming removed 0 bases from V and 2 bases from J; junction bases left unmatched: 4. The germline CDR1 and CDR2 sequences are SEHNR and FQNEAQ (reference sequence). Generated by immunoSEQ multiplex PCR, the TCRdb table keeps only in-frame clones and is missing some. Of roughly 120,000 clones listed, 92% were seen once; the top ten hold about 3.3%. Concerning this clone itself: Its antigen is unidentified.

The receptor was derived from a human donor with melanoma. The chain carries TRBV7-9 and TRBJ2-5; 9 nucleotides align to TRBD2. The sample was peripheral blood. The CDR3, as DNA: TGTGCCAGCAGCTTAGCGCGGCTAGCGGGACAAGAGACCCAGTACTTC. It is translated as CASSLARLAGQETQYF.